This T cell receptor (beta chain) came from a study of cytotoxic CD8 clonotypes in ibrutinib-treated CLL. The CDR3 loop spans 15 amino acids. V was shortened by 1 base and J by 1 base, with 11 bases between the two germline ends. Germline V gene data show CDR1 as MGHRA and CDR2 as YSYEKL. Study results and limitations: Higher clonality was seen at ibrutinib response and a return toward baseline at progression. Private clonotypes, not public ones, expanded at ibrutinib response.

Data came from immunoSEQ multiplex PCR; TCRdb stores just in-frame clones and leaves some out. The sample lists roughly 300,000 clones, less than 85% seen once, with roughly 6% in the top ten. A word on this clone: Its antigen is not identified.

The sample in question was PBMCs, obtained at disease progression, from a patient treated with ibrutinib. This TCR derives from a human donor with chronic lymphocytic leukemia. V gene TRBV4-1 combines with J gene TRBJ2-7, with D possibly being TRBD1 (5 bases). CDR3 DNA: TGCGCCAGCAGCCAAGTGGCGACAGAATCCTACGAGCAGTACTTC. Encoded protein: CASSQVATESYEQYF.